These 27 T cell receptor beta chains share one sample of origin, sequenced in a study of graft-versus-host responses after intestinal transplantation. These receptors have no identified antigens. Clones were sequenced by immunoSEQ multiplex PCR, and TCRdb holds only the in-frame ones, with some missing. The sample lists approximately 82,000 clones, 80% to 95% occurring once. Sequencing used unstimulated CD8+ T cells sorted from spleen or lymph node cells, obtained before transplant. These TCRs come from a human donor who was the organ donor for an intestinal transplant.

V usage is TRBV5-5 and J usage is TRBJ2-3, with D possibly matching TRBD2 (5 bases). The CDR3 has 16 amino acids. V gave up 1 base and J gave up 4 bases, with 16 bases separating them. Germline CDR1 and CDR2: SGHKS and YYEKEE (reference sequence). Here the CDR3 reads CASSLFGGPGADTQYF. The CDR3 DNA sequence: TGTGCCAGCAGCTTGTTCGGCGGACCCGGGGCAGATACGCAGTATTTT. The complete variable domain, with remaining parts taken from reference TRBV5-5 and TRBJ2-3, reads DAGVTQSPTHLIKTRGQQVTLRCSPISGHKSVSWYQQVLGQGPQFIFQYYEKEERGRGNFPDRFSARQFPNYSSELNVNALLLGDSALYLCASSLFGGPGADTQYFGPGTRLTVL.

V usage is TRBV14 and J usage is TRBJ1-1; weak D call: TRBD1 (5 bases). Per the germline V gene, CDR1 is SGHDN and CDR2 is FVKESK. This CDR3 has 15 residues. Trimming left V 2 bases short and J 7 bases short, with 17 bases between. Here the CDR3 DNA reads TGTGCCAGCAGCCAAACGGACAACAAGCCGAATGAAGCTTTCTTT. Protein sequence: CASSQTDNKPNEAFF.

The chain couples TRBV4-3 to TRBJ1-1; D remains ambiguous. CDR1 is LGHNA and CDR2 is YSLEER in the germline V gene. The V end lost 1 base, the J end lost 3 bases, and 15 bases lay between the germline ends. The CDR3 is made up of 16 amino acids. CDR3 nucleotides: TGCGCCAGCAGCCAAGTTTATAACAGTATATACACTGAAGCTTTCTTT. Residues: CASSQVYNSIYTEAFF.

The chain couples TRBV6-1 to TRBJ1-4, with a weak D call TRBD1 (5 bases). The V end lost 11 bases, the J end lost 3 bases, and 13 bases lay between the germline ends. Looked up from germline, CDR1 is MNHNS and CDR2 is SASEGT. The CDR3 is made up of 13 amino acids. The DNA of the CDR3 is TGTGCCTCCCTGTGGGGCCCTAATGAAAAACTGTTTTTT. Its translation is CASLWGPNEKLFF.

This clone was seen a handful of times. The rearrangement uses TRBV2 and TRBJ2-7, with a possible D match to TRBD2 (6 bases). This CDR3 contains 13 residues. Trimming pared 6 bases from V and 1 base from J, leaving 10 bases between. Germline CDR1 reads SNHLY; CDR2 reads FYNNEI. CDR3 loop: CASSGTASYEQYF. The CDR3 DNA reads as TGTGCCAGCAGCGGGACTGCTTCCTACGAGCAGTACTTC.

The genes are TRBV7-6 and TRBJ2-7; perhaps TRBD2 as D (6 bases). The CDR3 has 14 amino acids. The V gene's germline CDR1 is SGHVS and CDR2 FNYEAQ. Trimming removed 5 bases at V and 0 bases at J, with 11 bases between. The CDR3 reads CASSAGLSSYEQYF. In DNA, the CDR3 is TGTGCCAGCAGCGCGGGACTGAGCTCCTACGAGCAGTACTTC.

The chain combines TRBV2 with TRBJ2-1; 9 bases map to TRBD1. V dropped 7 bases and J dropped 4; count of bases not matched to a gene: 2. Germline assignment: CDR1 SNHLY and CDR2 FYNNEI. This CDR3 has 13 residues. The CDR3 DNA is TGTGCCAGCATCGGACAGGGGTACAATGAGCAGTTCTTC. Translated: CASIGQGYNEQFF.

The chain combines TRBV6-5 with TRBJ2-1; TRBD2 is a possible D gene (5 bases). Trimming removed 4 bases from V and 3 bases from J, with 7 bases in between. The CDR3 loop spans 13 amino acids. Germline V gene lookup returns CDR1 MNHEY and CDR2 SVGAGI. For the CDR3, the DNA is TGTGCCAGCAGTTCTGGACTCTACAATGAGCAGTTCTTC. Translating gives CASSSGLYNEQFF.

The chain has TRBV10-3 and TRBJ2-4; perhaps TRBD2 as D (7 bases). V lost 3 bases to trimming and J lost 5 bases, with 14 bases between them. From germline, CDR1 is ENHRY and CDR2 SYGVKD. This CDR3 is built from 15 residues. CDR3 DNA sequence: TGTGCCATCAGTGACCCCGGGGGGCGGGAAAACATTCAGTACTTC. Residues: CAISDPGGRENIQYF.

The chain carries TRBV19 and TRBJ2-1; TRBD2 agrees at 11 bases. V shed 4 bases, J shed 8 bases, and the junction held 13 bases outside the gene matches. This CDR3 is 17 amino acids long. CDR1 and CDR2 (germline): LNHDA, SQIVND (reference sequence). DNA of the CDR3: TGTGCCAGTAGTACCCAATTAGCGGGGGGGTTGTTGGATGAGCAGTTCTTC. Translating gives CASSTQLAGGLLDEQFF. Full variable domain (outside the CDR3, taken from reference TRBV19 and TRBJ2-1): DGGITQSPKYLFRKEGQNVTLSCEQNLNHDAMYWYRQDPGQGLRLIYYSQIVNDFQKGDIAEGYSVSREKKESFPLTVTSAQKNPTAFYLCASSTQLAGGLLDEQFFGPGTRLTVL.

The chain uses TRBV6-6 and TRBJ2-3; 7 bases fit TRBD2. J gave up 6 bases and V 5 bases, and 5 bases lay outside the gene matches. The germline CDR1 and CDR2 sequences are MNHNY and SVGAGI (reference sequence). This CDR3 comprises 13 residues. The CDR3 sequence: CASSPMGGDTQYF. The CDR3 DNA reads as TGTGCCAGCAGTCCCATGGGGGGGGATACGCAGTATTTT.

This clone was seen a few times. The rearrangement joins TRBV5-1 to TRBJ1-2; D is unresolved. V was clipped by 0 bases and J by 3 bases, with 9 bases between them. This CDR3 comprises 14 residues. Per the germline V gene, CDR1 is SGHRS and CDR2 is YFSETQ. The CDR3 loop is CASSLGAHHYGYTF. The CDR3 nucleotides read TGCGCCAGCAGCTTGGGGGCGCACCACTATGGCTACACCTTC.

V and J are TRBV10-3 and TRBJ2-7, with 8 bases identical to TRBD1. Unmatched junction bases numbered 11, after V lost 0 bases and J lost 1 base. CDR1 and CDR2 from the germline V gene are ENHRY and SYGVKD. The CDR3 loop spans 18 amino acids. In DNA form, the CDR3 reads TGTGCCATCAGTGAGTCGACTCGAAGACAGGGGACGTCCTACGAGCAGTACTTC. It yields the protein CAISESTRRQGTSYEQYF.

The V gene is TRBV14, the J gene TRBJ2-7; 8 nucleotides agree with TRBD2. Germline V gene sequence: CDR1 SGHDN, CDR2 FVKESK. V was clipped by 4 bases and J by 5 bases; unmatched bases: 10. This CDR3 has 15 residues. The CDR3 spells CASSRTGEAGDEQYF. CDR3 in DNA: TGTGCCAGCAGCCGAACGGGAGAAGCGGGGGACGAGCAGTACTTC.

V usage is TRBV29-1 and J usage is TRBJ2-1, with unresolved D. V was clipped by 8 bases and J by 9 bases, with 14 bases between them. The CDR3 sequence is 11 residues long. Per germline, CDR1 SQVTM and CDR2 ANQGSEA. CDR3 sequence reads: CSPVKETEQFF. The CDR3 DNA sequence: TGCAGCCCAGTAAAAGAAACTGAGCAGTTCTTC.

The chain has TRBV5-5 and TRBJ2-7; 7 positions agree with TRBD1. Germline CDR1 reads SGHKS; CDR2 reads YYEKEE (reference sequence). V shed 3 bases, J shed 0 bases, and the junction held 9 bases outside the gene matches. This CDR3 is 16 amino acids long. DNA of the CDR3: TGTGCCAGCAGCTGGGGTACCGGGACAGCCTCCTACGAGCAGTACTTC. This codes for CASSWGTGTASYEQYF.

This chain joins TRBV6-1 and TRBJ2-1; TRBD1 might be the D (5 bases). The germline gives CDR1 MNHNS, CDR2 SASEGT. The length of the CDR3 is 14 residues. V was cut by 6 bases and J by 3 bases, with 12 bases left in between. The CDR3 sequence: CASSLWQGYNEQFF. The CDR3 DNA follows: TGTGCCAGCAGCCTGTGGCAGGGCTACAATGAGCAGTTCTTC.

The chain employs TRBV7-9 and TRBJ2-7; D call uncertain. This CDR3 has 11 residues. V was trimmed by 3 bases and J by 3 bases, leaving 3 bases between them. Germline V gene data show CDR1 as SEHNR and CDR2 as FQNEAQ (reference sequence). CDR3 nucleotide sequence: TGTGCCAGCAGCTTCCACTACGAGCAGTACTTC. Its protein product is CASSFHYEQYF.

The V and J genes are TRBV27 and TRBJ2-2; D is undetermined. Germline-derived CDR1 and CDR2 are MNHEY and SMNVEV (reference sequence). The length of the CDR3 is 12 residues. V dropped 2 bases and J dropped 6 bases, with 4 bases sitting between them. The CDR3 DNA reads TGTGCCAGCAGTTTACACTCCGGGGAGCTGTTTTTT. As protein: CASSLHSGELFF.

The CDR3 is CASSVDGLADSNTGELFF. Written as DNA, the CDR3 is TGTGCCAGCAGCGTAGACGGACTAGCGGACTCGAACACCGGGGAGCTGTTTTTT. The J gene is TRBJ2-2, the V gene TRBV9; 10 bases are a match to TRBD2. Per germline, CDR1 SGDLS and CDR2 YYNGEE. The CDR3 runs to 18 residues. The V and J ends lost 0 bases and 0 bases, in that order; junction bases with no gene match: 5.

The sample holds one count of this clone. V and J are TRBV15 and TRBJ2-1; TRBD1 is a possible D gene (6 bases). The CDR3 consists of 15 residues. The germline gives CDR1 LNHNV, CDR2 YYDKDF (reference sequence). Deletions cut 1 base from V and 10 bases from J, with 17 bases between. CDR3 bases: TGTGCCACCAGCAGAGGGCCAGGGGTCATATGGGAGCAGTTCTTC. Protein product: CATSRGPGVIWEQFF.

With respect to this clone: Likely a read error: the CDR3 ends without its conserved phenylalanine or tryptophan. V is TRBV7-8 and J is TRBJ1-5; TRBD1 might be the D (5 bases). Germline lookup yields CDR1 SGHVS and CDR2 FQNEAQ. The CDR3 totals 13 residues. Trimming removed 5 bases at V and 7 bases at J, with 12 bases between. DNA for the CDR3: TGTGCCAGCAGCGATTCTTGGGGGCAGCCCCAGCATTCT. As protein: CASSDSWGQPQHS.

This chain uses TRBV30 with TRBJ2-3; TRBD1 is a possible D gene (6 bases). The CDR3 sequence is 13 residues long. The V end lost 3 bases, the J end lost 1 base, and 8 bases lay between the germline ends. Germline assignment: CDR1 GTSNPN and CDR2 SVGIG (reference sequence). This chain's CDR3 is CAWREGGTDTQYF. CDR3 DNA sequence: TGTGCCTGGAGAGAGGGGGGCACAGATACGCAGTATTTT.

CDR3 bases: TGTGCCAGCAGTTTAGGCTGGAGCTCCTACGAGCAGTACTTC. The encoded protein is CASSLGWSSYEQYF. The gene calls are TRBV28 and TRBJ2-7, with no clear D. V was clipped by 2 bases and J by 0 bases, with 8 bases between them. The CDR3 length is 14 residues. Germline V gene sequence: CDR1 MDHEN, CDR2 SYDVKM.

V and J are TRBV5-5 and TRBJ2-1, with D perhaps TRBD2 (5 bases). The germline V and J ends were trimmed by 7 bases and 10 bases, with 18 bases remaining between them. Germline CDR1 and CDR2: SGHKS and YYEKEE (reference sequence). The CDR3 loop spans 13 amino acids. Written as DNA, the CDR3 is TGTGCCAGCGGCAAAAGCGGCCGCGCAGAGCAGTTCTTC. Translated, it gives CASGKSGRAEQFF.

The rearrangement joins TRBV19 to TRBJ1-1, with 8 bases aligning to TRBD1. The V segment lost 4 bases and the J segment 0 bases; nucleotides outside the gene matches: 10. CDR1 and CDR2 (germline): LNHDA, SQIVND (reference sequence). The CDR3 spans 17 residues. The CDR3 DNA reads TGTGCCAGTAGTACACTGGGGGGACAGGAACTGAACACTGAAGCTTTCTTT. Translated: CASSTLGGQELNTEAFF.

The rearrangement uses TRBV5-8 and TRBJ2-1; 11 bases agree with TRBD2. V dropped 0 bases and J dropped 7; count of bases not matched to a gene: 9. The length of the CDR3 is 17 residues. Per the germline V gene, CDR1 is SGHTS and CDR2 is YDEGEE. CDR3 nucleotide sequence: TGTGCCAGCAGCTTGGTCCCCCTAGCGGGGGGCCGAAATGAGCAGTTCTTC. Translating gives CASSLVPLAGGRNEQFF. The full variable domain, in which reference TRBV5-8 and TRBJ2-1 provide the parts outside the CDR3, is EAGVTQSPTHLIKTRGQQATLRCSPISGHTSVYWYQQALGLGLQFLLWYDEGEERNRGNFPPRFSGRQFPNYSSELNVNALELEDSALYLCASSLVPLAGGRNEQFFGPGTRLTVL.